These T cell receptor beta chains were read from a single sample in a study of T cell changes during pregnancy in multiple sclerosis. TCRdb keeps only in-frame clones here, not all; method: immunoSEQ multiplex PCR. This sample has some 80,000 clones, with approximately 95% found just once. Here the sequenced sample was peripheral blood, taken in the first trimester of pregnancy. The receptors were gathered from a female donor with multiple sclerosis, enrolled in a pregnancy study. The CDR3 runs from the conserved cysteine through the conserved F or W. The order of the fields is J gene, V gene, clone size, D gene, CDR3 DNA, CDR3 protein. D genes are given only for firm matches. The size entry is marked missing in some rows and otherwise reads once, few, many or a size class.

>TRBJ2-5|TRBV7-2|.|.
TGTGCCAGCACCTTGACAGGCCAAGAGACCCAGTACTTC
CASTLTGQETQYF
>TRBJ1-2|TRBV5-4|.|.
TGTGCCAGCAGCTTGGGTCTGAACTCTAACTATGGCTACACCTTC
CASSLGLNSNYGYTF
>TRBJ2-7|TRBV11-2|.|.
TGTGCCAGCAGGGCGAGCGGCGCCTACGAGCAGTACTTC
CASRASGAYEQYF
>TRBJ2-1|TRBV28|.|TRBD2
TGTGCCAGCAGCTACGGGACTAGCGGGAGGGTGGTTGAGCAGTTCTTC
CASSYGTSGRVVEQFF
>TRBJ1-3|TRBV2|.|TRBD1
TGTGCCAGCAGGTCGGACAGGGCTGGAAACACCATATATTTT
CASRSDRAGNTIYF
>TRBJ2-2|TRBV28|.|.
TGTGCCAGCTGTGGGACTGTAAACACCGGGGAGCTGTTTTTT
CASCGTVNTGELFF
>TRBJ1-1|TRBV5-5|.|.
TGTGCCAGCAGCTTACGGCAGGGAAGCTCCACTGAAGCTTTCTTT
CASSLRQGSSTEAFF
>TRBJ2-7|TRBV5-1|.|TRBD2
TGCGCCAGCAGCGGGGTACTAGCGGGAGTAACCTACGAGCAGTACTTC
CASSGVLAGVTYEQYF
>TRBJ2-7|TRBV6-5|.|TRBD2
TGTGCCAGCAGTAACCTAGCGGGTGCTCTCTACGAGCAGTACTTC
CASSNLAGALYEQYF
>TRBJ2-2|TRBV7-3|.|.
TGTGCCAGCAGCTTAATGACAGGAGGTTTCACCGGGGAGCTGTTTTTT
CASSLMTGGFTGELFF
>TRBJ2-1|TRBV5-1|.|TRBD2
TGCGCCAGCAGGGCGGGACTAGCGGGAGTGCCTCATGAGCAGTTCTTC
CASRAGLAGVPHEQFF
>TRBJ1-6|TRBV4-3|.|.
TGCGCCAGCAGCCAAGACCTTAATTCACCCCTCCACTTT
CASSQDLNSPLHF
>TRBJ1-1|TRBV6-1|.|TRBD1
TGTGCCAGCAGGACGACAGGGGGAGGCACTGAAGCTTTCTTT
CASRTTGGGTEAFF
>TRBJ1-2|TRBV30|.|TRBD1
TGTGCCTGGGACAGGACAGGGGGCGAAGGCTACACCTTC
CAWDRTGGEGYTF
>TRBJ1-1|TRBV18|.|.
TGTGCCAGCTCACCGACGGAAAACAGCGAAGCTTTCTTT
CASSPTENSEAFF
>TRBJ2-3|TRBV5-1|.|TRBD2
TGCGCCAGCAGCTTGTTAGCGGGGAGTGCGGATACGCAGTATTTT
CASSLLAGSADTQYF
>TRBJ2-3|TRBV27|.|TRBD2
TGTGCCAGCCGGGGGGGGAAAGATACGCAGTATTTT
CASRGGKDTQYF
>TRBJ2-2|TRBV7-9|.|.
TGTGCCAGCAGCTCTGCGGGGACCGGGGAGCTGTTTTTT
CASSSAGTGELFF
>TRBJ2-1|TRBV6-1|.|.
TGTGCCAGCAGTGAACACAGTTACAATGAGCAGTTCTTC
CASSEHSYNEQFF
>TRBJ2-7|TRBV30|.|TRBD2
TGTGCCTGGAGTGTACGGGGCGCACTAGCGGGACGAGACGAGCAGTACTTC
CAWSVRGALAGRDEQYF
>TRBJ2-3|TRBV9|.|.
TGTGCCAGCAGCGTAGGAGTCGGGACAGATACGCAGTATTTT
CASSVGVGTDTQYF
>TRBJ2-3|TRBV2|.|TRBD2
TGTGCCAGCACCGAGGGGACTAGCGGAATCACAGATACGCAGTATTTT
CASTEGTSGITDTQYF
>TRBJ1-2|TRBV10-3|.|.
TGTGCCATCGTTGAGGGGAGGGTAGGCGGCTACACCTTC
CAIVEGRVGGYTF
>TRBJ1-1|TRBV5-1|.|TRBD1
TGCGCCAGCAGCGCAGGTACCGGGACAGAGGCTTTCTTT
CASSAGTGTEAFF
>TRBJ1-2|TRBV4-1|.|TRBD1
TGCGCCAGCAGCCAAGACAATCTGCCCTGGGACAGACGTAATGGCTACACCTTC
CASSQDNLPWDRRNGYTF
>TRBJ1-4|TRBV19|.|TRBD1
TGTGCCAGTAGCCCCTTGGACAGGGAAAAACTGTTTTTT
CASSPLDREKLFF
>TRBJ2-1|TRBV5-1|.|.
TGCGCCAGCAGCTTGCTTATGGAGGGTGAGCAGTTCTTC
CASSLLMEGEQFF
>TRBJ2-5|TRBV10-3|.|.
TGTGCCATCAGCAGGTCGCGAGAGACCCAGTACTTC
CAISRSRETQYF
>TRBJ1-1|TRBV18|.|TRBD1
TGTGCCAGCTCACCCACCGGGACAGAGGCTGAAGCTTTCTTT
CASSPTGTEAEAFF
>TRBJ1-4|TRBV20-1|.|.
TGCAGTGCCGGACAAGGCGAACTGTTTTTT
CSAGQGELFF
>TRBJ1-1|TRBV7-6|.|TRBD1
TGTGCCAGCAGCCCAGACAGGGGGAACACTGAAGCTTTCTTT
CASSPDRGNTEAFF
>TRBJ2-2|TRBV6-4|.|TRBD2
TGTGCCAGCAGCCCAGCCCGGACTAGCGGGACAGACACCGGGGAGCTGTTTTTT
CASSPARTSGTDTGELFF
>TRBJ2-1|TRBV5-1|.|TRBD1
TGCGCCAGCAGGAGGGACAGGGTCACCACTGAGCAGTTCTTC
CASRRDRVTTEQFF
>TRBJ2-1|TRBV2|.|TRBD2
TGTGCCAGCAGGGGACTAGCGGTGGGGGAGGATGAGCAGTTCTTC
CASRGLAVGEDEQFF
>TRBJ2-5|TRBV29-1|.|TRBD2
TGCAGCGCTGGCCCCCCCGGGAAACTAGCGGGCCAAGAGACCCAGTACTTC
CSAGPPGKLAGQETQYF
>TRBJ1-3|TRBV9|.|.
TGTGCCAGCAGCGCCCTCGGACAGGGAAACACCATATATTTT
CASSALGQGNTIYF
>TRBJ2-5|TRBV2|.|TRBD2
TGTGCCAGCGGTCAGAAGCTAGCGGGGGTTTATGGCCAGTACTTC
CASGQKLAGVYGQYF
>TRBJ1-4|TRBV4-1|.|TRBD1
TGCGCCAGCAGGGTCGCCGGGACAGTCTATGAAAAACTGTTTTTT
CASRVAGTVYEKLFF
>TRBJ1-1|TRBV6-5|.|.
TGTGCCGCAAGAGGGGGGGTCGAATCGGCTTTCTTT
CAARGGVESAFF
>TRBJ2-7|TRBV6-5|.|TRBD2
TGTGCCAGCAGTACGATAGCGGGAGCGTTCGACGAGCAGTACTTC
CASSTIAGAFDEQYF
>TRBJ2-3|TRBV5-1|.|.
TGCGCCAGCAGCGGGGGCGCCAGGGGTTGGGCAGATACGCAGTATTTT
CASSGGARGWADTQYF
>TRBJ2-7|TRBV18|.|TRBD1
TGTGCCAGCTCACGATCCGGGACAGACATCTTCCAGCAGTACTTC
CASSRSGTDIFQQYF
>TRBJ1-1|TRBV25-1|.|TRBD1
TGTGCCAGCAGTGTATACAGGGGCTACGGAACTGAAGCTTTCTTT
CASSVYRGYGTEAFF
>TRBJ1-6|TRBV4-2|.|.
TGTGCCAGCAGCGATAACAGTAATTCACCCCTCCACTTT
CASSDNSNSPLHF
>TRBJ2-3|TRBV28|.|.
TGTGCCAGCAGCTTCCAGGGTCGACCTAGCACAGATACGCAGTATTTT
CASSFQGRPSTDTQYF
>TRBJ2-7|TRBV9|.|.
TGTGCCAGCAGCGTAGGATCACAGAGCTCCTACGAGCAGTACTTC
CASSVGSQSSYEQYF
>TRBJ2-7|TRBV6-6|.|.
TGTGCCAGCAGTTCTGAGGACAGAGGCGCCTACGAGCAGTACTTC
CASSSEDRGAYEQYF
>TRBJ1-1|TRBV29-1|.|.
TGCAGCGTTGGAGGGGAGGGGGGCATGAACACTGAAGCTTTCTTT
CSVGGEGGMNTEAFF
>TRBJ1-3|TRBV5-1|once|.
TGCGCCAGCAGCTCAGGGGCTCCCTCTGGAAACACCATATATTTT
CASSSGAPSGNTIYF
>TRBJ2-1|TRBV28|.|.
TGTGCCAGCAGTTCGATCCGCGGCTCCTACAATGAGCAGTTCTTC
CASSSIRGSYNEQFF
>TRBJ1-5|TRBV9|.|.
TGTGCCAGCAGCGTAGGGCGGGGGGATAGCAATCAGCCCCAGCATTTT
CASSVGRGDSNQPQHF
>TRBJ2-1|TRBV6-4|.|TRBD2
TGTGCCAGCAGTGGACTAGCGGGAGGCAATGAGCAGTTCTTC
CASSGLAGGNEQFF
>TRBJ1-5|TRBV19|.|.
TGTGCCAGTAGTTCTATCGGAGGAGTTAGCAATCAGCCCCAGCATTTT
CASSSIGGVSNQPQHF
>TRBJ2-7|TRBV7-8|.|TRBD2
TGTGCCAGCAGCTGGGAGGGGTACGAGCAGTACTTC
CASSWEGYEQYF